The 13 T cell receptor beta chains below all came from one sample that was sequenced in a study of blood T cells in healthy people across ages. Using a J-beta primer mix together with a sample-barcoded 5' primer, a second PCR was run for about 6 to 11 cycles. TCRdb used MiXCR to reprocess the 5' RACE reads, holding one entry per CDR3 protein. The sample records about 1.4 million distinct CDR3 sequences, 45% to 70% being singletons. Sequencing was performed on blood. These receptors were taken from a man aged 18 to 30 in good health.

This clonotype has only one observation. The CDR3 here is CASSKPSRQERNEQFF. In DNA, the CDR3 is TGTGCCAGTAGCAAACCGTCTAGGCAGGAGAGGAATGAGCAGTTCTTC. The chain recombines TRBV21-1 with TRBJ2-1. TRBV21-1 constitutes a pseudogene. This CDR3 region has 16 residues.

V is TRBV20-1 and J is TRBJ2-5, with D perhaps matching TRBD1 (5 bases). V was trimmed by 6 bases and J by 1 base, leaving 12 bases between them. Germline V gene sequence: CDR1 DFQATT, CDR2 SNEGSKA (reference sequence). The CDR3 is 13 residues long. CDR3 DNA: TGCAGTGCCGTAGACAGATCCCAAGAGACCCAGTACTTC. It yields the protein CSAVDRSQETQYF.

In DNA form, the CDR3 reads TGTGCCACCAGCAGAGAGGGCGGGAGTGAAGAGACCCAGTACTTC. Protein product: CATSREGGSEETQYF. The chain is built from TRBV15 and TRBJ2-5; 7 positions match TRBD2. V trimming: 0 bases; J trimming: 3 bases; junction bases outside the gene matches: 4. The CDR3 runs 15 residues. Per germline, CDR1 LNHNV and CDR2 YYDKDF (reference sequence).

This clonotype has only a few counts. This chain uses TRBV7-9 with TRBJ2-1; 12 nucleotides agree with TRBD2. The V gene's germline CDR1 is SEHNR and CDR2 FQNEAQ (reference sequence). V lost 4 bases, J lost 5 bases, and 6 bases stayed unmatched. CDR3 length: 16 residues. CDR3 bases: TGTGCCAGCAGCTCCGGGACTAGCGGGCTCCACAATGAGCAGTTCTTC. Its translation is CASSSGTSGLHNEQFF.

Many counts were recorded for this clonotype. The chain couples TRBV29-1 to TRBJ1-2, with no clear D. V lost 7 bases to trimming and J lost 5 bases, with 11 bases between them. This CDR3 has 11 residues. Per the germline V gene, CDR1 is SQVTM and CDR2 is ANQGSEA. Written as DNA, the CDR3 is TGCAGCGCCCAGGACGATTATGGCTACACCTTC. Translation: CSAQDDYGYTF.

The rearrangement uses TRBV29-1 and TRBJ1-2; the match to TRBD1 covers 7 bases. V gave up 4 bases and J gave up 0 bases; unmatched junction bases: 5. Germline V gene lookup returns CDR1 SQVTM and CDR2 ANQGSEA. The CDR3 totals 14 residues. The CDR3: CSVVGTESNYGYTF. In DNA, the CDR3 is TGCAGCGTTGTCGGGACAGAATCTAACTATGGCTACACCTTC.

The chain is built from TRBV11-2 and TRBJ2-1; D is possibly TRBD1 (5 bases). The CDR3 has 12 amino acids. Germline values: CDR1 SGHAT, CDR2 FQNNGV. V was pared by 9 bases and J by 6 bases, with 12 bases between. The CDR3 sequence: CASWGSSNEQFF. The CDR3 region has the DNA TGTGCCAGTTGGGGCAGTTCCAATGAGCAGTTCTTC.

The V call is TRBV6-2 or TRBV6-3, the J call TRBJ1-5, with no clear D. The V end was cut by 9 bases, the J end by 5 bases, with 26 bases between. Germline-derived CDR1 and CDR2 are MNHEY and SVGEGT. The length of the CDR3 is 17 residues. This chain's CDR3 is CASEPGRSLTFHQPQHF. The CDR3 DNA reads TGTGCCAGTGAACCAGGACGTAGCCTCACTTTCCATCAGCCCCAGCATTTT.

CDR3: CSARGLARLSYNEQFF. The CDR3 nucleotides read TGCAGTGCTAGAGGGTTAGCTAGACTCTCCTACAATGAGCAGTTCTTC. This chain joins TRBV20-1 and TRBJ2-1; D gene unclear. The CDR3 is made up of 16 amino acids. Germline V CDR1 and CDR2: DFQATT, SNEGSKA (reference sequence). V lost 1 base and J lost 0, with 13 bases in between.

This clonotype was seen a few times. The chain joins TRBV29-1 to TRBJ2-3, with D perhaps being TRBD1 or TRBD2 (6 bases each). CDR1 is SQVTM and CDR2 is ANQGSEA in the germline V gene. Trimming stripped 6 bases from V and 1 base from J, with 17 bases between. This CDR3 is built from 15 residues. CDR3 DNA sequence: TGCAGCGTGAGGGGGACTGGATTCCGCACAGATACGCAGTATTTT. Translated, it gives CSVRGTGFRTDTQYF.

This clonotype appeared a few times. V is TRBV10-3 and J is TRBJ1-1, with a weak D call TRBD1 (5 bases). CDR3 length: 15 residues. The germline V gene encodes CDR1 ENHRY and CDR2 SYGVKD. Between the trimmed V and J ends, which lost 4 bases and 4 bases, there was a span of 16 bases. The CDR3 bases are TGTGCCATCAGTGGTGTAGGGACGGACCTCACTGAAGCTTTCTTT. As protein: CAISGVGTDLTEAFF.

The V and J genes are TRBV20-1 and TRBJ2-3, with 11 bases aligning to TRBD2. The CDR3 is 16 residues long. Unmatched junction bases numbered 4, after V lost 0 bases and J lost 2 bases. The germline CDR1 and CDR2 sequences are DFQATT and SNEGSKA (reference sequence). CDR3 DNA sequence: TGCAGTGCTAGAGATGCACTAGCGGGAGCCACAGATACGCAGTATTTT. Amino acid sequence: CSARDALAGATDTQYF.

CDR3 sequence reads: CSVVASSPYNEQFF. CDR3 nucleotides: TGCAGCGTTGTAGCCAGCTCCCCCTACAATGAGCAGTTCTTC. The V call is TRBV29-1, the J call TRBJ2-1; D uncertain. The V end was cut by 4 bases, the J end by 2 bases, with 12 bases between. This CDR3 region has 14 residues. CDR1 is SQVTM and CDR2 is ANQGSEA in the germline V gene.